The T cell receptor beta chain described here comes from a study of regulatory T cells in long-lasting Graves disease. This clonotype was recorded at least ten times. With iRepertoire HTBI primers and Arm-PCR of CDR3 regions, TCR beta libraries were built. TCRdb fed the multiplex PCR reads into MiXCR, producing one record per CDR3 protein. The data hold a few hundred thousand distinct CDR3 sequences, with 14% observed a single time. The time point was: newly diagnosed GD, antithyroid drugs for less than 3 months. PBMC RNA served as the TCR library source. EDTA tubes received nine milliliters of drawn peripheral blood. V lost 4 bases and J lost 0, with 6 bases in between. Germline CDR1 and CDR2: ENHRY and SYGVKD. The CDR3 is 13 amino acids. Separately, the same data were catalogued under a study of T cells in Graves' hyperthyroidism and ophthalmopathy. That study reports: It was considered stable Graves' hyperthyroidism when ophthalmopathy did not progress within 18 months.

The clonotype originates from a woman between 50 and 59 years old with Graves disease. The sample in question was peripheral blood mononuclear cells (PBMCs), obtained at new diagnosis, from a patient treated with antithyroid drugs. The V call is TRBV10-3, the J call TRBJ1-1; D gene ambiguous. CDR3: CAISGPMNTEAFF. For the CDR3, the DNA is TGTGCCATCAGTGGCCCGATGAACACTGAAGCTTTCTTT.